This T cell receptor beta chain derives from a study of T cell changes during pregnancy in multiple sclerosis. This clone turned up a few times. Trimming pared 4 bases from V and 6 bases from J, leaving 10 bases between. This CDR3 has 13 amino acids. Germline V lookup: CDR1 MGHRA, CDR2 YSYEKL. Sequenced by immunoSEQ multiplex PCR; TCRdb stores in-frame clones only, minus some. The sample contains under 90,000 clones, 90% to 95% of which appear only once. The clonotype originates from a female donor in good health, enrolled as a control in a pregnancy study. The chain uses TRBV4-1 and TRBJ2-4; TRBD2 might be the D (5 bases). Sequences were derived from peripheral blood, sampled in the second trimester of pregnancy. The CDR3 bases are TGCGCCAGCAGCCCCCTCGGAGGAAACATTCAGTACTTC. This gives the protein CASSPLGGNIQYF.